Below, one TCR beta chain is given with its context. Its antigen is not identified. Three rounds of nested PCR, following a modified ARM-PCR protocol, produced the TCRbeta library. TCRdb used MiXCR to reprocess the multiplex PCR reads, holding one entry per CDR3 protein. The profile shows more than 45,000 distinct CDR3 sequences, 60% to 80% of them singletons. No cell sorting was done before RNA was extracted from the tissue. More than 3 cm separated this lung sample from the edge of the tumor. This entry belongs to a study of tumor and adjacent non-tumor tissue in lung cancer. Study-wide findings and caveats: Shorter survival was associated with higher TCR diversity in tumors.

J was trimmed by 4 bases and V by 1 base; bases with no gene match: 10. Looked up from germline, CDR1 is SGHKS and CDR2 is YYEKEE (reference sequence). The CDR3 consists of 16 residues. The TCR sequence derives from a woman aged 55-75 years with non-small cell lung cancer. Sequenced: distant non-tumor lung tissue. The chain carries TRBV5-5 and TRBJ1-1; 7 positions agree with TRBD1. CDR3 DNA sequence: TGTGCCAGCAGCTTGTCCCTCAGGGACAGCGGCACTGAAGCTTTCTTT. This encodes CASSLSLRDSGTEAFF. Combining the CDR3 with reference TRBV5-5 and TRBJ1-1 gives the whole variable domain DAGVTQSPTHLIKTRGQQVTLRCSPISGHKSVSWYQQVLGQGPQFIFQYYEKEERGRGNFPDRFSARQFPNYSSELNVNALLLGDSALYLCASSLSLRDSGTEAFFGQGTRLTVV.